The 10 T cell receptor beta chains reported below all come from one sample, sequenced in a study of T cells in Graves' hyperthyroidism and ophthalmopathy. Authors of the study amplified TCR beta CDR3 regions from RNA transcripts. The HTBI primer set was used in a first-round RT-PCR of the TCR CDR3. TCRdb reanalysed the multiplex PCR reads using MiXCR and keeps one entry per CDR3 protein. The data show about 740,000 distinct CDR3 sequences, 14% seen once. The sequenced sample was blood. The source is a woman aged 18-35 years with Graves' hyperthyroidism.

This clonotype was seen at least ten times. V usage is TRBV18 and J usage is TRBJ1-5, with TRBD1 matching over 7 bases. J gave up 4 bases and V 3 bases, and 6 bases lay outside the gene matches. This CDR3 spans 15 amino acids. The germline CDR1 and CDR2 sequences are KGHSH and LQKENI. The CDR3 here is CASSPGTGVNQPQHF. CDR3 in DNA: TGTGCCAGCTCACCCGGAACAGGGGTAAATCAGCCCCAGCATTTT.

This clonotype showed up many times. The chain has TRBV11-2 and TRBJ2-1; the D gene is possibly TRBD2 (6 bases). Trimming removed 5 bases at V and 9 bases at J, with 29 bases between. The CDR3 length is 18 residues. Germline lookup yields CDR1 SGHAT and CDR2 FQNNGV. The CDR3 bases are TGTGCCAGCAGCCGAATTACTCCGGGACTCCAACTTAAGGGTGAGCAGTTCTTC. Translated, it gives CASSRITPGLQLKGEQFF. Looking up the rest from reference TRBV11-2 and TRBJ2-1 gives the full variable domain: EAGVAQSPRYKIIEKRQSVAFWCNPISGHATLYWYQQILGQGPKLLIQFQNNGVVDDSQLPKDRFSAERLKGVDSTLKIQPAKLEDSAVYLCASSRITPGLQLKGEQFFGPGTRLTVL.

This clonotype was seen more than once but under ten times. This chain joins TRBV5-1 and TRBJ1-6; the match to TRBD1 covers 11 bases. The CDR3 runs 15 residues. CDR1 is SGHRS, CDR2 YFSETQ, per germline. The junction had 4 bases not matched to a gene; V was cut back by 5 bases and J by 6 bases. CDR3 sequence reads: CASRTGTGGNSPLHF. The CDR3 coding sequence is TGCGCCAGCAGGACCGGGACAGGGGGTAATTCACCCCTCCACTTT.

V is TRBV4-1 and J is TRBJ2-5, with 8 bases matching TRBD2. V dropped 11 bases and J dropped 5; count of bases not matched to a gene: 7. The CDR3 is made up of 12 amino acids. The germline V gene encodes CDR1 MGHRA and CDR2 YSYEKL. The CDR3 is CAAIRLAETQYF. CDR3 nucleotides: TGCGCCGCAATTCGACTAGCGGAGACCCAGTACTTC.

This clonotype has ten or more counts. V and J are TRBV28 and TRBJ2-7; D is perhaps TRBD1 or TRBD2 (5 bases each). V lost 4 bases and J lost 5, with 15 bases in between. The CDR3 covers 14 residues. Germline values: CDR1 MDHEN, CDR2 SYDVKM. The CDR3 loop reads CASSSGPPLDEQYF. In DNA, the CDR3 is TGTGCCAGCAGTTCGGGACCGCCGCTGGACGAGCAGTACTTC.

In its sample, this clonotype was seen a few times. One base away lies a much larger clone, so this may be a sequencing read error. CDR3 residues: CASRGAGESYNEQFF. In DNA form, the CDR3 reads TGTGCCAGCAGGGGAGCGGGAGAGTCCTACAATGAGCAGTTCTTC. This chain links TRBV9 with TRBJ2-1, with 8 positions matching TRBD2. V was pared by 5 bases and J by 1 base, with 5 bases of the junction left unmatched. This CDR3 is built from 15 residues. CDR1 and CDR2 (germline): SGDLS, YYNGEE.

For this clonotype: One end of the junction fails to match germline, which may point to a read error. The rearrangement joins TRBV7-9 to TRBJ1-3, with a tentative D call TRBD1 (5 bases). This CDR3 spans 19 amino acids. Germline assignment: CDR1 SEHNR and CDR2 FQNEAQ (reference sequence). CDR3: CANSSAMRSDSSSGNTIYF. The DNA for the CDR3 is TGTGCCAACAGCTCAGCCATGCGCAGTGACAGTTCCTCTGGAAACACCATATATTTT.

V is TRBV19 and J is TRBJ2-7; 7 bases match TRBD2. The V segment lost 8 bases and the J segment 1 base; nucleotides outside the gene matches: 11. Germline V lookup: CDR1 LNHDA, CDR2 SQIVND (reference sequence). The CDR3 is 15 residues long. The CDR3 bases are TGTGCCAGTGCATGGTGGAGCGGGGTTTCCTACGAGCAGTACTTC. Translated: CASAWWSGVSYEQYF.

V gene TRBV2 combines with J gene TRBJ2-3; TRBD2 matches 11 bases. Germline assignment: CDR1 SNHLY and CDR2 FYNNEI. Germline trimming cut 6 bases from V and 2 bases from J; bases unmatched to any gene: 4. The CDR3 consists of 15 residues. CDR3 region: CASRKGLADTDTQYF. DNA for the CDR3: TGTGCCAGCAGAAAGGGACTAGCGGACACAGATACGCAGTATTTT.

In its sample, this clonotype was seen many times. The chain combines TRBV4-2 with TRBJ1-2; TRBD1 is a possible D gene (5 bases). Trimming took off 4 bases at V and 6 bases at J, with 15 bases between the two ends. Germline CDR1 LGHNA, CDR2 YNFKEQ. This CDR3 is 14 amino acids long. In nucleotides, the CDR3 is TGTGCCAGCAGCCCGGCAGGGACCTTCCATGGCTACACCTTC. It yields the protein CASSPAGTFHGYTF.